Presented here are 32 T cell receptor beta chains from one specimen sequenced in a study of blood T cell repertoires in COVID-19. Here immunoSEQ multiplex PCR was the method, and the copy in TCRdb shows in-frame clones only, minus some. The data hold under 300,000 clones, with roughly nine tenths observed a single time. Input material: PBMCs or T cells enriched from blood (not recorded which). The receptor source for this set is a woman aged 60-75 years who had recovered from COVID-19.

DNA for the CDR3: TGCGCCAGCAGCTTGTCTAGCGGGGCCCTGATTTACAATGAGCAGTTCTTC. Protein product: CASSLSSGALIYNEQFF. This rearrangement joins TRBV5-1 to TRBJ2-1; TRBD2 matches at 9 bases. The germline CDR1 and CDR2 sequences are SGHRS and YFSETQ. V shed 1 base and J 4 bases; nucleotides not matched to a gene: 9. The CDR3 runs to 17 residues.

This sequence joins TRBV30 and TRBJ1-5, with a possible D match to TRBD1 (5 bases). Between the trimmed V and J ends, which lost 1 base and 3 bases, there was a span of 19 bases. The CDR3 is 17 amino acids. Germline V lookup: CDR1 GTSNPN, CDR2 SVGIG (reference sequence). CDR3 loop: CAWSAGRPRDYNQPQHF. CDR3 coding DNA: TGTGCCTGGAGTGCCGGACGTCCCAGGGACTACAATCAGCCCCAGCATTTT.

The rearrangement joins TRBV5-4 to TRBJ2-2; 9 bases fit TRBD1. Trimming at V came to 4 bases and at J to 5 bases, leaving 12 bases not matched to a gene. This CDR3 comprises 17 residues. Germline V CDR1 and CDR2: SGHNT, YYREEE (reference sequence). CDR3 sequence (DNA): TGTGCCAGCAGCGCTACAGGGGGCGGATTGAGGACCGGGGAGCTGTTTTTT. Protein product: CASSATGGGLRTGELFF.

This clone was detected a few times. The gene calls are TRBV2 and TRBJ1-2; TRBD1 agrees at 7 bases. This CDR3 has 13 residues. Germline CDR1 and CDR2: SNHLY and FYNNEI. The V segment lost 0 bases and the J segment 6 bases; nucleotides outside the gene matches: 1. Written as DNA, the CDR3 is TGTGCCAGCAGTGAAGCAGGGACAGATGGCTACACCTTC. It translates to CASSEAGTDGYTF.

This sequence joins TRBV29-1 and TRBJ2-5; possibly TRBD1 for D (5 bases). V was trimmed by 5 bases and J by 5 bases, leaving 12 bases between them. Per the germline V gene, CDR1 is SQVTM and CDR2 is ANQGSEA. This CDR3 has 12 amino acids. The DNA of the CDR3 is TGCAGCGTTACCCAGGGCGTCGAGACCCAGTACTTC. Protein sequence: CSVTQGVETQYF.

The V and J genes are TRBV12-3 or TRBV12-4 and TRBJ2-1; D is unresolved. The CDR3 extends over 11 amino acids. V was cut by 6 bases and J by 9 bases, with 9 bases left in between. The CDR3 nucleotides read TGTGCCAGCAGAACCGGTGGTGAGCAGTTCTTC. It yields the protein CASRTGGEQFF.

This chain joins TRBV18 and TRBJ2-7; 9 positions match TRBD1. In germline, CDR1 is KGHSH, CDR2 LQKENI. This CDR3 is 15 amino acids long. The V gene end was trimmed by 4 bases and the J gene end by 2 bases; junction bases not matched to a gene: 6. The chain's CDR3 is CASSQGTGNAYEQYF. In nucleotides, the CDR3 is TGTGCCAGCTCACAAGGGACAGGGAACGCCTACGAGCAGTACTTC.

This clone was detected only a few times. This chain uses TRBV7-9 with TRBJ1-6; D gene uncertain. The CDR3 runs 18 residues. Germline V gene lookup returns CDR1 SEHNR and CDR2 FQNEAQ (reference sequence). V lost 1 base to trimming and J lost 6 bases, with 19 bases between them. The CDR3 DNA reads TGTGCCAGCAGCTTAGAGACGTATCGGGGTCCCACTAATTCACCCCTCCACTTT. Translation: CASSLETYRGPTNSPLHF.

The V gene is TRBV6-6, the J gene TRBJ1-2; D unresolved. The germline CDR1 and CDR2 sequences are MNHNY and SVGAGI (reference sequence). The CDR3 runs 13 residues. Trimming removed 2 bases from V and 4 bases from J, with 8 bases in between. CDR3 sequence (DNA): TGTGCCAGCAGTTACAACAGCTTCTATGGCTACACCTTC. This codes for CASSYNSFYGYTF.

The CDR3 region has the DNA TGTGCCAGCAGCAAACAACGACCCCGCACCATAACGGGACAGGGGAGAAGTGGCTACACCTTC. Its protein is CASSKQRPRTITGQGRSGYTF. The rearrangement joins TRBV21-1 to TRBJ1-2; the listed D gene, TRBD1, was not tested against the DNA. TRBV21-1 is flagged as a pseudogene. The CDR3 spans 21 residues.

This chain uses TRBV19 with TRBJ2-7; 8 bases line up with TRBD1. This CDR3 has 13 amino acids. V shed 8 bases and J 4 bases; nucleotides not matched to a gene: 7. The germline V gene has CDR1 LNHDA and CDR2 SQIVND (reference sequence). The CDR3 nucleotides are TGTGCCAGTCGTGAGACAGGGGTATACGAGCAGTACTTC. Residues: CASRETGVYEQYF.

The rearrangement links TRBV5-6 to TRBJ2-6; no clear D. Looked up from germline, CDR1 is SGHDT and CDR2 is YYEEEE. Trimming stripped 2 bases from V and 7 bases from J, with 13 bases between. The CDR3 is made up of 15 amino acids. The CDR3 DNA follows: TGTGCCAGCAGCTTCTCTCCCTCTTATGCCAACGTCCTGACTTTC. Translated, it gives CASSFSPSYANVLTF. Drawing the rest from reference TRBV5-6 and TRBJ2-6, the complete variable domain is DAGVTQSPTHLIKTRGQQVTLRCSPKSGHDTVSWYQQALGQGPQFIFQYYEEEERQRGNFPDRFSGHQFPNYSSELNVNALLLGDSALYLCASSFSPSYANVLTFGAGSRLTVL.

The chain has TRBV6-5 and TRBJ1-2; D unresolved. From germline, CDR1 is MNHEY and CDR2 SVGAGI. V lost 7 bases and J 3 bases, leaving 15 bases between the germline ends. The CDR3 has 14 amino acids. CDR3 sequence: CASTQTRVDYGYTF. The CDR3 DNA reads TGTGCCAGCACTCAAACGAGGGTTGACTATGGCTACACCTTC.

This chain uses TRBV11-2 with TRBJ1-1, with D possibly being TRBD1 (6 bases). The V end lost 5 bases, the J end lost 7 bases, and 23 bases lay between the germline ends. The length of the CDR3 is 16 residues. Germline CDR1 and CDR2: SGHAT and FQNNGV. The CDR3 DNA reads as TGTGCCAGCAGCCCAGAGAGGGGGGGCCTAGACAGTGAAGCTTTCTTT. Its protein product is CASSPERGGLDSEAFF.

The rearrangement links TRBV14 to TRBJ1-4; TRBD1 matches 8 bases. The CDR3 totals 14 residues. J was trimmed by 6 bases and V by 4 bases; bases with no gene match: 4. From germline, CDR1 is SGHDN and CDR2 FVKESK. The CDR3 loop is CASSRSQGDEKLFF. CDR3 DNA: TGTGCCAGCAGCCGTTCACAGGGGGATGAAAAACTGTTTTTT.

The chain has TRBV9 and TRBJ2-5; 7 positions agree with TRBD1. Germline loops: CDR1 SGDLS, CDR2 YYNGEE. J gave up 3 bases and V 4 bases, and 6 bases lay outside the gene matches. The CDR3 sequence is 14 residues long. The CDR3 coding sequence is TGTGCCAGCAGCCCCTCGGACAGGAAAGAGACCCAGTACTTC. Translated: CASSPSDRKETQYF.

The CDR3 DNA reads as TGCGCCAGCAGCACTGGGACTCTCTACAATGAGCAGTTCTTC. Protein: CASSTGTLYNEQFF. V and J are TRBV5-1 and TRBJ2-1, with a possible D match to TRBD2 (6 bases). This CDR3 spans 14 amino acids. V was shortened by 4 bases and J by 3 bases, with 11 bases between the two germline ends. The germline V gene has CDR1 SGHRS and CDR2 YFSETQ.

The chain joins TRBV27 to TRBJ1-5, with a weak D call TRBD1 (5 bases). This CDR3 region has 15 residues. CDR1 and CDR2 (germline): MNHEY, SMNVEV (reference sequence). V was clipped by 5 bases and J by 1 base, with 12 bases between them. The CDR3 protein is CASSRGGGSNQPQHF. Here the CDR3 DNA reads TGTGCCAGCAGTCGCGGGGGTGGGAGCAATCAGCCCCAGCATTTT.

The V gene is TRBV6-5, the J gene TRBJ1-5, with D possibly matching TRBD1 (5 bases). V was pared by 7 bases and J by 2 bases, with 12 bases between. Looked up from germline, CDR1 is MNHEY and CDR2 is SVGAGI. This CDR3 comprises 14 residues. The CDR3 DNA reads as TGTGCCAGCAACGGGGGGTACGGCAATCAGCCCCAGCATTTT. Its translation is CASNGGYGNQPQHF.

V and J are TRBV7-2 and TRBJ2-4; 13 positions match TRBD2. Per germline, CDR1 SGHTA and CDR2 FQGNSA. The CDR3 runs 19 residues. The trim removed 5 bases at V and 0 bases at J, leaving 10 bases unmatched. The CDR3 protein is CASSPTSGGASPAKNIQYF. CDR3 DNA: TGTGCCAGCAGCCCAACTAGCGGGGGGGCGTCCCCAGCCAAAAACATTCAGTACTTC.

The rearrangement uses TRBV18 and TRBJ2-3; D ambiguous. The CDR3 contains 17 residues. Germline CDR1 and CDR2: KGHSH and LQKENI. Trimming removed 3 bases at V and 4 bases at J, with 20 bases between. The CDR3 is CASSPTPLAQSPDTQYF. The CDR3 DNA reads TGTGCCAGCTCACCCACGCCATTGGCCCAGTCCCCAGATACGCAGTATTTT.

V gene TRBV28 combines with J gene TRBJ2-7; D is undetermined. The CDR3 covers 11 residues. Germline V gene data show CDR1 as MDHEN and CDR2 as SYDVKM. Trimming removed 6 bases from V and 5 bases from J, with 8 bases in between. The CDR3 bases are TGTGCCAGCAGCCGTTTCCACGAGCAGTACTTC. Its translation: CASSRFHEQYF. Filled out from reference TRBV28 and TRBJ2-7, the complete variable domain reads DVKVTQSSRYLVKRTGEKVFLECVQDMDHENMFWYRQDPGLGLRLIYFSYDVKMKEKGDIPEGYSVSREKKERFSLILESASTNQTSMYLCASSRFHEQYFGPGTRLTVT.

The chain employs TRBV12-3 or TRBV12-4 and TRBJ1-5, with D unresolved. The V end was cut by 5 bases, the J end by 0 bases, with 5 bases between. The CDR3 extends over 13 amino acids. The CDR3 sequence is CASSPYSNQPQHF. The CDR3 DNA follows: TGTGCCAGCAGTCCCTATAGCAATCAGCCCCAGCATTTT.

The chain carries TRBV3-1 (or the pseudogene TRBV3-2) and TRBJ1-3; D is uncertain. The CDR3 is 12 residues long. Trimming removed 2 bases from V and 6 bases from J, with 5 bases in between. From germline, CDR1 is LGHDT and CDR2 YNNKEL (reference sequence). CDR3 protein: CASSQTENTIYF. The CDR3 nucleotides read TGTGCCAGCAGCCAAACTGAAAACACCATATATTTT.

This rearrangement joins TRBV28 to TRBJ1-5; D perhaps matches TRBD1 (5 bases). Trimming cost V 7 bases and J 4 bases, with 17 bases left between them. From germline, CDR1 is MDHEN and CDR2 SYDVKM. The CDR3 runs 15 residues. CDR3 DNA: TGTGCCAGCATTATTGGGGCAGGGACTAATCAGCCCCAGCATTTT. Translation gives CASIIGAGTNQPQHF.

V is TRBV19 and J is TRBJ1-5, with D uncertain. Germline values: CDR1 LNHDA, CDR2 SQIVND (reference sequence). CDR3 length equals 13 residues. V lost 5 bases and J lost 5, with 10 bases in between. CDR3 protein: CASSVQDYQPQHF. CDR3 DNA sequence: TGTGCCAGTAGTGTCCAGGACTATCAGCCCCAGCATTTT.

This rearrangement joins TRBV24-1 to TRBJ1-3, with a weak D call TRBD1 (6 bases). Trimming left V 4 bases short and J 6 bases short, with 12 bases between. Germline V gene sequence: CDR1 KGHDR, CDR2 SFDVKD. The CDR3 loop spans 14 amino acids. Written as DNA, the CDR3 is TGTGCCACCAGTGACCCGGGACAAGTAAACACCATATATTTT. Its translation is CATSDPGQVNTIYF.

This rearrangement joins TRBV30 to TRBJ2-1; 10 bases align to TRBD1. CDR3 length: 13 residues. Unmatched junction bases numbered 9, after V lost 2 bases and J lost 14 bases. CDR1 is GTSNPN and CDR2 is SVGIG in the germline V gene (reference sequence). CDR3 coding DNA: TGTGCCTGGAGTTTTTTTTCCGGGACAGGGGAGTTCTTC. Translated: CAWSFFSGTGEFF.

On this clone: Other DNA sequences of this sample code for an identical CDR3. V usage is TRBV9 and J usage is TRBJ1-4, with D maybe TRBD1 (6 bases). The V end lost 4 bases, the J end lost 2 bases, and 9 bases lay between the germline ends. This CDR3 comprises 14 residues. In germline, CDR1 is SGDLS, CDR2 YYNGEE. The CDR3 sequence is CASSPTGTNEKLFF. DNA for the CDR3: TGTGCCAGCAGCCCCACAGGGACTAATGAAAAACTGTTTTTT.

V gene TRBV7-3 combines with J gene TRBJ2-2; no firm D call. Germline assignment: CDR1 SGHTA and CDR2 FQGTGA. The CDR3 is 14 residues long. Trimming took off 2 bases at V and 1 base at J, with 5 bases between the two ends. The CDR3 nucleotides are TGTGCCAGCAGCTTATATCTGAACACCGGGGAGCTGTTTTTT. Its translation: CASSLYLNTGELFF.

The sample holds a few counts of this clone. This chain connects TRBV4-1 to TRBJ2-1; 12 bases agree with TRBD2. Trimming took 0 bases from V and 0 from J; bases not matched to a gene: 6. Germline V lookup: CDR1 MGHRA, CDR2 YSYEKL. The CDR3 loop spans 19 amino acids. CDR3 loop: CASSQDRTSGKLSYNEQFF. In nucleotides, the CDR3 is TGCGCCAGCAGCCAAGACCGGACTAGCGGGAAACTCTCCTACAATGAGCAGTTCTTC.

This chain connects TRBV3-1 (or the pseudogene TRBV3-2) to TRBJ2-6; 9 bases line up with TRBD1. CDR3 length: 19 residues. The junction had 8 bases not matched to a gene; V was cut back by 1 base and J by 1 base. Per germline, CDR1 LGHDT and CDR2 YNNKEL (reference sequence). The DNA of the CDR3 is TGTGCCAGCAGCCAAGCCCCCGGGACAGGGCGTTCTGGGGCCAACGTCCTGACTTTC. It specifies CASSQAPGTGRSGANVLTF.